This T cell receptor (beta chain) was sequenced in a study of a mutant IDH1 vaccine in newly diagnosed glioma (dated by TCRdb to 2020 to 2023). Regarding the complete study: Vaccination was initiated 4-6 weeks after radiotherapy alone, or concurrently with temozolomide cycles in the chemotherapy-containing groups. The roughly 32 treated patients were about 60% male and about 40% female, with a mean age of approximately 40 years. Prior to enrollment, standard therapy consisting of radiotherapy alone, temozolomide alone, or radiochemotherapy with temozolomide had been administered to patients, with the combination being received by most patients. The week-35 safety follow-up took place at visit V12, and the week-47 end of study took place at visit V13. Peripheral blood was drawn at six visits: V03 (baseline), V05, V07, V10, V12 and V13. Longitudinal TCRB deep sequencing was done for 20 to 25 treated patients, wherever samples were available for exploratory analyses. Overall study results and their limits: According to the authors, sample limitations meant that analyses of patient blood samples could not be reproduced. Immune responses induced by the vaccine were seen in around 93% of patients across multiple MHC alleles. Changes in the top peripheral T cell clonotypes picked up by TCRB sequencing did not appear to be linked to pseudoprogression. Selection of PBMC samples for TCRB deep sequencing was based on availability.

Libraries were made using the immunoSEQ multiplex PCR assay. Following the manufacturer's protocol, the hsTCRB Kit was used to amplify rearranged TCR beta chain sequences. An Illumina MiSeq was used to sequence the TCRB libraries. From the authors' description of their analysis: The kit vendor's proprietary platform handled demultiplexing, trimming and gene mapping. TCRdb mirrors the immuneACCESS table, restricted to in-frame sequences. Some clones are absent from its copies; in checked studies, under half trace to an unresolved V gene, and the reason for the others is unknown. V and J calls and clone size follow that table, whereas D and trimming were derived from the DNA. This sample is represented by approximately 41,000 clones; 75% to 90% of them were singletons. Around 1.5% of the sample belongs to the ten largest clones. Comments on this clone: Its target antigen remains unknown. Per-base qualities were not stored, and no clone one base away is much larger.

The sample's time point label, in plain terms: week 35, safety follow-up. Every vaccine dose consisted of 300 ug of a 20-mer mutant IDH1 peptide in Montanide, administered subcutaneously together with topical imiquimod. Eight vaccinations were administered to patients in weeks 1, 3, 5, 7, 11, 15, 19 and 23, corresponding to visits V03 through V10. All donors had newly diagnosed IDH1-mutant astrocytomas of WHO grade 3 or 4 that showed loss of nuclear ATRX. The samples were drawn from NOA16, a multicentre, single-arm, open-label phase I trial in Germany that tested a mutant IDH1 peptide vaccine in humans for the first time. Genomic DNA for TCRB sequencing was extracted from EDTA blood using the DNeasy Blood and Tissue Kit. The germline V and J ends show losses of 4 bases and 4 bases respectively, and no gene match explains 10 bases of the junction. Its CDR3 holds 16 amino acids, cysteine through phenylalanine. Only CDR3 DNA is held: 48 bases, read in frame from base 1. CDR1 is given as SGHKS and CDR2 as YYEKEE, both from the germline V gene (reference sequence).

Recombination connected TRBV5-5 to TRBJ2-1; TRBD1 lines up with 8 middle nucleotides. This sample comprised PBMCs, obtained from a glioma patient whose treatment included an IDH1 peptide vaccine. The clonotype originates from a man aged 40-49 years with glioma. The CDR3 loop reads CASSASGGYGYNEQFF. The bases are TGTGCCAGCAGCGCTTCAGGGGGCTACGGGTACAATGAGCAGTTCTTC.